This T cell receptor (beta chain) was observed in a study of blood T cell repertoires in COVID-19. Profiling relied on immunoSEQ multiplex PCR, and the TCRdb table lists in-frame clones only, not all of them. The table includes roughly 100,000 clones, about 85% detected once. Concerning this clone itself: The same CDR3 can be traced to other DNA sequences in this sample.

Germline CDR1 is SGHRS and CDR2 is YFSETQ. Losses at the gene ends were 5 bases for V and 4 bases for J; bases not matched to a gene: 3. This CDR3 comprises 14 residues. This chain links TRBV5-1 with TRBJ1-4; 9 bases fit TRBD1. The specimen was peripheral blood. The TCR was taken from a man aged 50 to 60 with acute or convalescent COVID-19. The DNA for the CDR3 is TGCGCCAGCAGTCCGGGACAGGGTAATGAAAAACTGTTTTTT. Its translation: CASSPGQGNEKLFF.